Listed below are T cell receptor beta chains from one sample, sequenced in a study of post-analysis software for immune sequencing data. From the PCR reads, TCRdb called clonotypes with MiXCR, one entry per CDR3 protein. Of 750,000 to 950,000 distinct CDR3 sequences listed, approximately 50% are singletons. The specimen sequenced was blood. All receptors derive from a girl aged 5-17 years with multiple sclerosis. CDR3s include the opening cysteine and the closing phenylalanine or tryptophan. D genes are given only for firm matches.

D gene	V gene	J gene	CDR3 protein	CDR3 DNA
TRBD1	TRBV29-1	TRBJ2-7	CSVGQGANGFEQYF	TGCAGCGTTGGACAGGGGGCGAATGGTTTCGAGCAGTACTTC
TRBD2	TRBV7-2	TRBJ2-5	CASSPRNGGVDREQYF	TGTGCCAGCAGCCCCCGGAACGGGGGGGTTGATAGGGAGCAGTACTTC
TRBD1	TRBV28	TRBJ2-1	CASSFPGTGTRMSYNEQFF	TGTGCCAGCAGTTTCCCCGGGACAGGGACCCGTATGTCCTACAATGAGCAGTTCTTC
TRBD2	TRBV12-3/TRBV12-4	TRBJ2-5	CASRSGLAGVETQYF	TGTGCCAGCAGATCCGGACTAGCGGGGGTCGAGACCCAGTACTTC
TRBD1	TRBV15	TRBJ1-2	CATSREQGRGGYTF	TGTGCCACCAGCAGAGAACAGGGGAGGGGTGGCTACACCTTC
NA	TRBV20-1	TRBJ2-3	CSARRVQGNTDTQYF	TGCAGTGCTAGAAGGGTACAGGGAAACACAGATACGCAGTATTTT
NA	TRBV29-1	TRBJ1-2	CSAYSFKGPLYGYTF	TGCAGCGCATACAGCTTCAAGGGTCCCCTATATGGCTACACCTTC
NA	TRBV5-1	TRBJ2-5	CASSYGSSAQGTQYF	TGCGCCAGCAGCTACGGGTCGAGTGCTCAAGGGACCCAGTACTTC
TRBD1	TRBV5-1	TRBJ1-4	CASSPGGALNEKLFF	TGCGCCAGCAGCCCAGGGGGGGCGCTTAATGAAAAACTGTTTTTT
NA	TRBV7-2	TRBJ2-1	CASSLVSTAQETQFF	TGTGCCAGCAGCTTAGTTTCGACCGCACAAGAGACCCAGTTCTTC
NA	TRBV7-8	TRBJ2-7	CASSLGQRTYEQYF	TGTGCCAGCAGCTTAGGGCAGCGGACCTACGAGCAGTACTTC
NA	TRBV5-1	TRBJ2-3	CASSLGDSSDTQYF	TGCGCCAGCAGCTTGGGGGATTCGTCAGATACGCAGTATTTT
TRBD1	TRBV9	TRBJ2-7	CASSVGQGVYEQYF	TGTGCCAGCAGCGTAGGCCAGGGGGTCTACGAGCAGTACTTC
NA	TRBV12-3/TRBV12-4	TRBJ1-3	CASRLSRPPRNTIYF	TGTGCCAGCAGGTTATCCCGACCCCCCAGGAACACCATATATTTT
NA	TRBV7-8	TRBJ2-3	CASSRGGFTDTQYF	TGTGCCAGCAGCAGGGGGGGTTTCACAGATACGCAGTATTTT
NA	TRBV12-3/TRBV12-4	TRBJ2-5	CASSFGESWQYF	TGTGCCAGCAGTTTTGGTGAGTCGTGGCAGTACTTC